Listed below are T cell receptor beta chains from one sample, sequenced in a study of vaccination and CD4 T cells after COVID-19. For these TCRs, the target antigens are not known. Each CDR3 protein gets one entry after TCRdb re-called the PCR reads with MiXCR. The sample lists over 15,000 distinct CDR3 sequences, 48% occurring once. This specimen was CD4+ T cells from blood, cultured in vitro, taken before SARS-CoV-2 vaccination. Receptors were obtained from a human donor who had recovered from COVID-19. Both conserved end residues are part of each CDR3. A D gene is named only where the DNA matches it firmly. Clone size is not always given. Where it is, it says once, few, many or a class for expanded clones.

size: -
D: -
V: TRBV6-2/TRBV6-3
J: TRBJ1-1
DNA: TGTGCCAGCAGTTCGGACGGTCTGAACACTGAAGCTTTCTTT
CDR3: CASSSDGLNTEAFF

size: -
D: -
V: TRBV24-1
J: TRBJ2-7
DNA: TGTGCCACCAGTGATCCCCCCCCTGGGGCTTTCTCCTACGAGCAGTACTTC
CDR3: CATSDPPPGAFSYEQYF

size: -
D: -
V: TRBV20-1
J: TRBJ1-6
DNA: -
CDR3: CAPSQTSVYFCASSQGRGSPLHF

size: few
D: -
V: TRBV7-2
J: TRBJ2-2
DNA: TGTGCCAGCAGCTCTGGACGGGCGAACACCGGGGAGCTGTTTTTT
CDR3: CASSSGRANTGELFF

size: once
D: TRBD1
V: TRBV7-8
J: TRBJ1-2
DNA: TGTGCCAGCAGCTTAGCGTTGTTTCGTACAGGGGAAATTTCTACCTTC
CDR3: CASSLALFRTGEISTF

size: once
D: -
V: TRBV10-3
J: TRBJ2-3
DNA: TGTGCCATCAGCTTAACAGATACGCAGTATTTT
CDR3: CAISLTDTQYF

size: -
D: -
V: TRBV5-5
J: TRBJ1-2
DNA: TGTGCCAGCAGCTTAGATCGCTATGGCTACACCTTC
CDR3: CASSLDRYGYTF

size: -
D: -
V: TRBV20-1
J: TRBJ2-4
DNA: TGCAGTGCTAATATGGGCTCCAAAAACATTCAGTACTTC
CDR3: CSANMGSKNIQYF

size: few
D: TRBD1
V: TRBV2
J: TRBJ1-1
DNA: TGTGCCAGCAGTGATTGGGACAGGGAAAAGGTGAGCACTGAAGCTTTCTTT
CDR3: CASSDWDREKVSTEAFF

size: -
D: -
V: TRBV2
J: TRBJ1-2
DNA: TGTGCCAGCAGCGAAGACAGGCCCCGTGGCTACACCTTC
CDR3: CASSEDRPRGYTF

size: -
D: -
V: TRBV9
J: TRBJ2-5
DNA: TGTGCCAGCAGCGCGCCTAAGGGGAGGGGGCCCCCCGAGACCCAGTACTTC
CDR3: CASSAPKGRGPPETQYF

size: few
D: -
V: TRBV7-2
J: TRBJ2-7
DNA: TGTGCCAGCAGCTTACCCCAGACCCACGAGCAGTACTTC
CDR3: CASSLPQTHEQYF

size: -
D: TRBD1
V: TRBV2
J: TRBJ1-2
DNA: TGTGCCAGCGGGACAGACAGCTATGGCTACACCTTC
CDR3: CASGTDSYGYTF

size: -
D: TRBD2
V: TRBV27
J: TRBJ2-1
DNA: TGTGCCAGCAGTTTACTAGCGGGAACCAACAATGAGCAGTTCTTC
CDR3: CASSLLAGTNNEQFF

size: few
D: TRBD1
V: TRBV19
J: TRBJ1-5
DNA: TGTGCCAGTAGTTGGGGTGGACAGGGACGGGGGCAGCCCCAGCATTTT
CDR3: CASSWGGQGRGQPQHF

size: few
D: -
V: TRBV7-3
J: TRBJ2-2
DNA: TGTGCCAGCAGCTTCGATGGGGGGCCCGGGGAGCTGTTTTTT
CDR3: CASSFDGGPGELFF

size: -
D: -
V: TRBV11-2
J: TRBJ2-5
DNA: TGTGCCAGCAGCTTAGAGTCCAGGGCAGAGACCCAGTACTTC
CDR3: CASSLESRAETQYF

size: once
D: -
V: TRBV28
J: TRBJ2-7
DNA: TGTGCCAGCAGTCTGACGACAGGTCGGAACGAGCAGTACTTC
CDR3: CASSLTTGRNEQYF

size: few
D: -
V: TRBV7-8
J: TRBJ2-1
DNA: TGTGCCAGCAGCTTAGGTATGGGCGATGAGCAGTTCTTC
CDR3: CASSLGMGDEQFF

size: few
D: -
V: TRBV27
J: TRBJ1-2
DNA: TGTGCCAGCAGTTCAATAAACTATGGCTACACCTTC
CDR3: CASSSINYGYTF

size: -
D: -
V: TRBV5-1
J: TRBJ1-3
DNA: TGCGCCAGCGGCCAGGGTCCTGGAAACACCATATATTTT
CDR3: CASGQGPGNTIYF

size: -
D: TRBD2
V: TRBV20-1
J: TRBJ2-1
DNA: TGCAGTGCTAAACAGCGAGGGACTAGCGGGGTCAATGAGCAGTTCTTC
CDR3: CSAKQRGTSGVNEQFF

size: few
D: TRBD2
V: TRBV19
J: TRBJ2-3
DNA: TGTGCCAGTAGCCACCCCCGGGGGGGAGCGACAGATACGCAGTATTTT
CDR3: CASSHPRGGATDTQYF

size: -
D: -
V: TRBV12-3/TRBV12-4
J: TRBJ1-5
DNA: TGTGCCAGCAGTTTGACGGGGGAGGGTCAGCCCCAGCATTTT
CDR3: CASSLTGEGQPQHF

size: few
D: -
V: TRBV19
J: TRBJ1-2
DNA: TGTGCCAGTAGTATAGAGGCACCACCCGGCTATGGCTACACCTTC
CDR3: CASSIEAPPGYGYTF

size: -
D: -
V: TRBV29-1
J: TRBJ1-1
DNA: TGCAGCGTTCGTGGACTGCTCATGAACACTGAAGCTTTCTTT
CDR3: CSVRGLLMNTEAFF

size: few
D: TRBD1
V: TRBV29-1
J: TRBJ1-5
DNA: TGCAGCACGTCAGGGGGCAGCAATCAGCCCCAGCATTTT
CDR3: CSTSGGSNQPQHF

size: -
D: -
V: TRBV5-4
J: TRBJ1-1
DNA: TGTGCCAGCAGCTTGTATGTAGGACCGAACACTGAAGCTTTCTTT
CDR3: CASSLYVGPNTEAFF

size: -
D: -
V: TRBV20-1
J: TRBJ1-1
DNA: TGCAGTGCTAGGTGGCGCAGAAGGGGCACTGAAGCTTTCTTT
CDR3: CSARWRRRGTEAFF

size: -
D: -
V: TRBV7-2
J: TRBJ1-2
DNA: TGTGCCAGCAGCCCACAGACCGGGACCGGTGGTTGGGGCTACACCTTC
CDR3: CASSPQTGTGGWGYTF